Below, 12 T cell receptor beta chains from the same sample are listed, as sequenced in a study of blood T cells in healthy people across ages. Combining a sample-barcoded 5' primer with a J-beta primer mix, a second PCR ran for roughly 7 to 12 cycles. TCRdb re-derived calls from the 5' RACE reads in MiXCR, one entry per CDR3 protein. There are roughly 1.5 million distinct CDR3 sequences in the sample; roughly 43% occur only once, and about 4% lies in the top ten. The sequenced material came from blood. These TCRs come from a woman under 30 in good health.

The V and J genes are TRBV11-2 and TRBJ2-2; D might be TRBD2 (6 bases). CDR1 is SGHAT, CDR2 FQNNGV, per germline. The CDR3 is 18 amino acids. V lost 4 bases and J 4 bases, leaving 22 bases between the germline ends. CDR3 bases: TGTGCCAGCAGCTGGGGGAAAGGTAGCGGCATCATCACCGGGGAGCTGTTTTTT. Protein: CASSWGKGSGIITGELFF.

The rearrangement uses TRBV7-2 and TRBJ2-5, with 9 bases aligning to TRBD2. CDR3 size: 15 residues. The germline CDR1 and CDR2 sequences are SGHTA and FQGNSA. V was clipped by 4 bases and J by 3 bases; unmatched bases: 6. CDR3: CASSSQRGEKETQYF. Written as DNA, the CDR3 is TGTGCCAGCAGCTCCCAGCGGGGGGAAAAAGAGACCCAGTACTTC.

The chain joins TRBV11-3 to TRBJ2-1; 8 nucleotides align to TRBD2. The CDR3 covers 17 residues. With 1 base clipped from V and 10 bases from J, the junction kept 15 bases outside the gene matches. Germline CDR1 is SGHNT and CDR2 is YENEEA. DNA for the CDR3: TGTGCCAGCAGCTTAGTAGGCGGCCCAGCGGGAGTTCAAGAGCAGTTCTTC. It yields the protein CASSLVGGPAGVQEQFF. Filled out from reference TRBV11-3 and TRBJ2-1, the complete variable domain reads EAGVVQSPRYKIIEKKQPVAFWCNPISGHNTLYWYLQNLGQGPELLIRYENEEAVDDSQLPKDRFSAERLKGVDSTLKIQPAELGDSAVYLCASSLVGGPAGVQEQFFGPGTRLTVL.

This clonotype occurred a few times. The CDR3 region is CASSLAGRGNIQYF. CDR3 DNA sequence: TGTGCCAGCAGCTTAGCAGGCAGGGGAAACATTCAGTACTTC. The chain has TRBV11-2 and TRBJ2-7; tentatively, D is TRBD1 (6 bases). The J call is uncertain, as TRBJ2-4 better fits the DNA end. Germline CDR1 SGHAT, CDR2 FQNNGV. This CDR3 is built from 14 residues.

This clonotype has a handful of counts. The chain recombines TRBV25-1 with TRBJ1-6; 7 positions match TRBD1. Germline CDR1 reads MGHDK; CDR2 reads SYGVNS. With V trimmed by 2 bases and J by 9 bases, 7 bases remained unmatched. The CDR3 totals 15 residues. CDR3 nucleotide sequence: TGTGCCAGCAGTGAAACCCAGGGGGAAGCTTCACCCCTCCACTTT. This encodes CASSETQGEASPLHF.

This rearrangement joins TRBV7-9 to TRBJ2-2; unclear D gene. V was shortened by 5 bases and J by 0 bases, with 13 bases between the two germline ends. Germline V gene sequence: CDR1 SEHNR, CDR2 FQNEAQ (reference sequence). The CDR3 covers 16 residues. CDR3 DNA: TGTGCCAGCAGCCCTGGGCGTACTTCGAACACCGGGGAGCTGTTTTTT. This encodes CASSPGRTSNTGELFF. Combining the CDR3 with reference TRBV7-9 and TRBJ2-2 gives the whole variable domain DTGVSQNPRHKITKRGQNVTFRCDPISEHNRLYWYRQTLGQGPEFLTYFQNEAQLEKSRLLSDRFSAERPKGSFSTLEIQRTEQGDSAMYLCASSPGRTSNTGELFFGEGSRLTVL.

This clonotype was observed a handful of times. The rearrangement links TRBV19 to TRBJ1-6; D uncertain. This CDR3 has 13 residues. The germline V gene has CDR1 LNHDA and CDR2 SQIVND (reference sequence). The germline V and J ends were trimmed by 4 bases and 8 bases, with 9 bases remaining between them. CDR3 residues: CASSTRSDSPLHF. As DNA, the CDR3 is TGTGCCAGTAGTACTAGATCCGATTCACCCCTCCACTTT. Filled out from reference TRBV19 and TRBJ1-6, the complete variable domain reads DGGITQSPKYLFRKEGQNVTLSCEQNLNHDAMYWYRQDPGQGLRLIYYSQIVNDFQKGDIAEGYSVSREKKESFPLTVTSAQKNPTAFYLCASSTRSDSPLHFGNGTRLTVT.

The rearrangement uses TRBV4-1 and TRBJ1-3, with a weak D call TRBD1 (6 bases). Germline V gives CDR1 MGHRA, CDR2 YSYEKL. With 1 base removed from V and 0 bases from J, the gap between germline ends came to 7 bases. The length of the CDR3 is 15 residues. In nucleotides, the CDR3 is TGCGCCAGCAGCCAAGTGGACAGCTCTGGAAACACCATATATTTT. It codes for CASSQVDSSGNTIYF.

This clonotype was counted at least ten times. The chain employs TRBV29-1 and TRBJ2-1, with D possibly matching TRBD2 (6 bases). Germline V gives CDR1 SQVTM, CDR2 ANQGSEA. The CDR3 covers 13 residues. CDR3 coding DNA: TGCGGCACGGGGGAGTCGTCCTACAATGAGCAGTTCTTC. Its protein is CGTGESSYNEQFF.

This clonotype was recorded a few times. The V call is TRBV4-3, the J call TRBJ1-4; 7 bases fit TRBD1. V was pared by 4 bases and J by 4 bases, with 9 bases of the junction left unmatched. The V gene's germline CDR1 is LGHNA and CDR2 YSLEER. The CDR3 is 16 residues long. CDR3 DNA: TGCGCCAGCAGCCGGGAAGGGACAGTTAATAATGAAAAACTGTTTTTT. Its protein is CASSREGTVNNEKLFF.

This clonotype was detected only a few times. The chain is built from TRBV20-1 and TRBJ2-3; either TRBD1 or TRBD2 may supply D (6 bases each). Germline loops: CDR1 DFQATT, CDR2 SNEGSKA (reference sequence). Trimming stripped 2 bases from V and 2 bases from J, with 11 bases between. The CDR3 is 14 residues long. The CDR3 is CSARRGGTTDTQYF. In DNA form, the CDR3 reads TGCAGTGCTAGACGAGGGGGGACCACAGATACGCAGTATTTT.

V is TRBV5-1 and J is TRBJ2-1; possible D gene TRBD2, 5 bases. CDR3 length: 14 amino acids. Trimming left V 4 bases short and J 6 bases short, with 14 bases between. CDR1 is SGHRS, CDR2 YFSETQ, per germline. CDR3 loop: CASSGENESNEQFF. CDR3 DNA: TGCGCCAGCAGCGGGGAGAACGAATCCAATGAGCAGTTCTTC.